The T cell receptor (beta chain) described here comes from a study of T cell repertoires in cytomegalovirus infection. Study-wide context: As its CMV epitopes, the study selected recently identified HLA-C-restricted and well-studied HLA-B-restricted targets. Study-level points and caveats: Identification of carriers of CMV plus the relevant HLA was achieved through cumulative public TCR beta family frequency.

The germline CDR1 and CDR2 sequences are SGHTA and FQGNSA. The V and J ends lost 5 bases and 7 bases, in that order; junction bases with no gene match: 8. There are 14 residues in the CDR3. TCRdb reanalysed the reads using MiXCR and keeps one entry per CDR3 protein. Found here are more than 250,000 distinct CDR3 sequences, 20% to 25% of them singletons; the top ten hold 10% to 15%. Turning to this clonotype: Its specificity is not known.

Material: cultured PBMCs, obtained from culture after CMV antigen stimulation. The chain combines TRBV7-2 with TRBJ2-4; 7 bases line up with TRBD2. The origin of this receptor is a human donor in good health (CMV status not recorded). Some clones in this sample may be carry-over from other donors' samples. The CDR3 nucleotides are TGTGCCAGCAGCACCCGGGACTATAAGAACATTCAGTACTTC. Protein sequence: CASSTRDYKNIQYF. Together with reference TRBV7-2 and TRBJ2-4, the CDR3 gives the full variable domain: GAGVSQSPSNKVTEKGKDVELRCDPISGHTALYWYRQSLGQGLEFLIYFQGNSAPDKSGLPSDRFSAERTGGSVSTLTIQRTQQEDSAVYLCASSTRDYKNIQYFGAGTRLSVL.